Listed below are T cell receptor beta chains from one sample, sequenced in a study of cytomegalovirus exposure and HLA in healthy donors. Sequencing was performed with immunoSEQ multiplex PCR; in TCRdb, only in-frame clones are kept and a portion is missing. The table shows some 150,000 clones, with roughly 89% occurring only once. Sequencing used PBMCs. The source is a woman between 18 and 30 years old in good health and CMV-seropositive. Each CDR3 is given with its conserved first and last residue. The order of the fields is D gene, V gene, CDR3 length, clone size, J gene, CDR3 protein, CDR3 DNA. A D gene is named only where the DNA matches it firmly. Size is stated for part of the rows, as once, few or many counts, or as a class when the clone is expanded.

>NA|TRBV6-5|14|NA|TRBJ2-5
CASSGRVPQETQYF
TGTGCCAGCAGTGGCAGGGTACCCCAAGAGACCCAGTACTTC
>NA|TRBV4-1|13|NA|TRBJ2-1
CASSQDPGDEQFF
TGCGCCAGCAGCCAAGATCCCGGGGATGAGCAGTTCTTC
>NA|TRBV30|14|NA|TRBJ2-7
CAWRHRSVPYEQYF
TGTGCCTGGAGACACAGATCTGTCCCCTACGAGCAGTACTTC
>TRBD2|TRBV4-3|19|once|TRBJ2-2
CASSRYAPGLAGEAGELFF
TGCGCCAGCAGCCGATATGCACCGGGACTAGCGGGAGAGGCCGGGGAGCTGTTTTTT
>NA|TRBV7-2|13|NA|TRBJ1-1
CASSIQGSTEAFF
TGTGCCAGCAGCATACAGGGTAGCACTGAAGCTTTCTTT
>TRBD2|TRBV5-5|15|NA|TRBJ2-1
CASSLLAGAFNEQFF
TGTGCCAGCAGCTTACTAGCGGGAGCGTTCAATGAGCAGTTCTTC
>TRBD1|TRBV20-1|11|NA|TRBJ1-2
CSAEDRAGYTF
TGCAGTGCCGAGGACAGGGCTGGCTACACCTTC
>NA|TRBV6-5|16|NA|TRBJ1-2
CASSYSSLGGGHGYTF
TGTGCCAGCAGTTACTCGAGCCTAGGCGGAGGGCATGGCTACACCTTC
>TRBD2|TRBV6-4|15|NA|TRBJ2-1
CASNQTSGRYNEQFF
TGTGCCAGCAACCAGACTAGCGGGAGGTACAATGAGCAGTTCTTC
>TRBD1|TRBV11-2|15|NA|TRBJ1-5
CASSFGQGPYQPQHF
TGTGCCAGCAGCTTTGGACAGGGGCCCTATCAGCCCCAGCATTTT
>TRBD2|TRBV28|13|NA|TRBJ2-7
CASSTGTSDEQYF
TGTGCCAGCAGCACCGGGACTAGTGACGAGCAGTACTTC
>TRBD2|TRBV30|16|NA|TRBJ2-7
CAWSALGSGRPGEQYF
TGTGCCTGGAGTGCCCTTGGGAGCGGGAGGCCGGGGGAGCAGTACTTC
>NA|TRBV21-1|18|NA|TRBJ1-4
CASSPRWTGGKAEEKLFF
TGTGCCAGCAGCCCCCGGTGGACAGGGGGCAAAGCGGAAGAAAAACTGTTTTTT
>NA|TRBV5-8|11|once|TRBJ2-2
CASRPGGELFF
TGTGCCAGCAGACCAGGCGGGGAGCTGTTTTTT
>NA|TRBV5-4|14|NA|TRBJ2-7
CASSWRRDSGEQYF
TGTGCCAGCAGCTGGCGGAGGGACTCGGGCGAGCAGTACTTC
>NA|TRBV15|13|NA|TRBJ1-5
CATSHGGNQPQHF
TGTGCCACCAGTCACGGGGGCAATCAGCCCCAGCATTTT
>NA|TRBV14|13|NA|TRBJ2-1
CASSPGLATMAFF
TGTGCCAGCAGCCCTGGACTTGCTACCATGGCGTTCTTC
>NA|TRBV6-4|13|few|TRBJ2-1
CASSPSSYNEQFF
TGTGCCAGCAGCCCTAGCTCCTACAATGAGCAGTTCTTC
>NA|TRBV7-8|15|NA|TRBJ1-2
CASSLVGGNPYGYTF
TGTGCCAGCAGCTTAGTAGGGGGAAATCCCTATGGCTACACCTTC
>TRBD1|TRBV18|16|NA|TRBJ2-5
CASSPLLQGIGETQYF
TGTGCCAGCTCACCACTCCTACAGGGGATTGGGGAGACCCAGTACTTC
>TRBD2|TRBV5-1|18|NA|TRBJ2-2
CASSLAVTSGRAAGELFF
TGCGCCAGCAGCTTGGCCGTGACTAGCGGGAGGGCCGCCGGGGAGCTGTTTTTT
>NA|TRBV21-1|17|NA|TRBJ2-1
CASSPHFSGSSYNEQFF
TGTGCCAGCAGCCCACACTTTAGCGGGAGCTCCTACAATGAGCAGTTCTTC
>NA|TRBV28|14|NA|TRBJ2-2
CASTGTAHTGELFF
TGTGCCAGCACCGGGACTGCACACACCGGGGAGCTGTTTTTT
>NA|TRBV29-1|13|NA|TRBJ1-1
CSVELQIGTEAFF
TGCAGCGTTGAGTTGCAAATCGGGACTGAAGCTTTCTTT
>TRBD2|TRBV11-3|14|NA|TRBJ2-3
CASSLGLAADTQYF
TGTGCCAGCAGCCTCGGACTAGCGGCAGATACGCAGTATTTT
>NA|TRBV6-1|11|once|TRBJ2-7
CASSETGPWYF
TGTGCCAGCAGTGAAACTGGGCCTTGGTACTTC
>TRBD1|TRBV30|13|NA|TRBJ1-1
CAWRQGGNTEAFF
TGTGCCTGGAGACAGGGGGGCAACACTGAAGCTTTCTTT
>TRBD2|TRBV2|16|NA|TRBJ2-3
CASSDLGLAVPATQYF
TGTGCCAGCAGTGATTTAGGACTAGCGGTTCCGGCTACGCAGTATTTT
>NA|TRBV7-2|15|NA|TRBJ2-1
CASSLFQRVYNEQFF
TGTGCCAGCAGCTTATTCCAGCGGGTCTACAATGAGCAGTTCTTC
>TRBD2|TRBV10-1|14|NA|TRBJ2-1
CASSDIGTTSEQFF
TGCGCCAGCAGTGATATCGGGACTACGTCTGAGCAGTTCTTC
>NA|TRBV19|13|NA|TRBJ2-5
CASRRRQVETQYF
TGTGCCAGTAGAAGACGGCAGGTGGAGACCCAGTACTTC
>NA|TRBV6-1|15|NA|TRBJ2-1
CASSEGSLSYNEQFF
TGTGCCAGCAGTGAAGGTAGCCTTTCCTACAATGAGCAGTTCTTC
>NA|TRBV10-3|17|NA|TRBJ1-2
CAISHRDGVPKFYGYTF
TGTGCCATCAGTCACAGGGACGGTGTCCCTAAATTCTATGGCTACACCTTC
>TRBD2|TRBV25-1|17|NA|TRBJ2-2
CASSVSGRTMNTGELFF
TGTGCCAGCAGTGTTAGCGGGAGGACAATGAACACCGGGGAGCTGTTTTTT
>TRBD2|TRBV27|18|NA|TRBJ2-1
CASSYEGTSGIVLNEQFF
TGTGCCAGCAGTTACGAGGGGACTAGCGGGATAGTCCTCAATGAGCAGTTCTTC
>TRBD1|TRBV6-1|15|NA|TRBJ1-1
CASSARGRGDTEAFF
TGTGCCAGCAGTGCAAGGGGGCGGGGAGACACTGAAGCTTTCTTT